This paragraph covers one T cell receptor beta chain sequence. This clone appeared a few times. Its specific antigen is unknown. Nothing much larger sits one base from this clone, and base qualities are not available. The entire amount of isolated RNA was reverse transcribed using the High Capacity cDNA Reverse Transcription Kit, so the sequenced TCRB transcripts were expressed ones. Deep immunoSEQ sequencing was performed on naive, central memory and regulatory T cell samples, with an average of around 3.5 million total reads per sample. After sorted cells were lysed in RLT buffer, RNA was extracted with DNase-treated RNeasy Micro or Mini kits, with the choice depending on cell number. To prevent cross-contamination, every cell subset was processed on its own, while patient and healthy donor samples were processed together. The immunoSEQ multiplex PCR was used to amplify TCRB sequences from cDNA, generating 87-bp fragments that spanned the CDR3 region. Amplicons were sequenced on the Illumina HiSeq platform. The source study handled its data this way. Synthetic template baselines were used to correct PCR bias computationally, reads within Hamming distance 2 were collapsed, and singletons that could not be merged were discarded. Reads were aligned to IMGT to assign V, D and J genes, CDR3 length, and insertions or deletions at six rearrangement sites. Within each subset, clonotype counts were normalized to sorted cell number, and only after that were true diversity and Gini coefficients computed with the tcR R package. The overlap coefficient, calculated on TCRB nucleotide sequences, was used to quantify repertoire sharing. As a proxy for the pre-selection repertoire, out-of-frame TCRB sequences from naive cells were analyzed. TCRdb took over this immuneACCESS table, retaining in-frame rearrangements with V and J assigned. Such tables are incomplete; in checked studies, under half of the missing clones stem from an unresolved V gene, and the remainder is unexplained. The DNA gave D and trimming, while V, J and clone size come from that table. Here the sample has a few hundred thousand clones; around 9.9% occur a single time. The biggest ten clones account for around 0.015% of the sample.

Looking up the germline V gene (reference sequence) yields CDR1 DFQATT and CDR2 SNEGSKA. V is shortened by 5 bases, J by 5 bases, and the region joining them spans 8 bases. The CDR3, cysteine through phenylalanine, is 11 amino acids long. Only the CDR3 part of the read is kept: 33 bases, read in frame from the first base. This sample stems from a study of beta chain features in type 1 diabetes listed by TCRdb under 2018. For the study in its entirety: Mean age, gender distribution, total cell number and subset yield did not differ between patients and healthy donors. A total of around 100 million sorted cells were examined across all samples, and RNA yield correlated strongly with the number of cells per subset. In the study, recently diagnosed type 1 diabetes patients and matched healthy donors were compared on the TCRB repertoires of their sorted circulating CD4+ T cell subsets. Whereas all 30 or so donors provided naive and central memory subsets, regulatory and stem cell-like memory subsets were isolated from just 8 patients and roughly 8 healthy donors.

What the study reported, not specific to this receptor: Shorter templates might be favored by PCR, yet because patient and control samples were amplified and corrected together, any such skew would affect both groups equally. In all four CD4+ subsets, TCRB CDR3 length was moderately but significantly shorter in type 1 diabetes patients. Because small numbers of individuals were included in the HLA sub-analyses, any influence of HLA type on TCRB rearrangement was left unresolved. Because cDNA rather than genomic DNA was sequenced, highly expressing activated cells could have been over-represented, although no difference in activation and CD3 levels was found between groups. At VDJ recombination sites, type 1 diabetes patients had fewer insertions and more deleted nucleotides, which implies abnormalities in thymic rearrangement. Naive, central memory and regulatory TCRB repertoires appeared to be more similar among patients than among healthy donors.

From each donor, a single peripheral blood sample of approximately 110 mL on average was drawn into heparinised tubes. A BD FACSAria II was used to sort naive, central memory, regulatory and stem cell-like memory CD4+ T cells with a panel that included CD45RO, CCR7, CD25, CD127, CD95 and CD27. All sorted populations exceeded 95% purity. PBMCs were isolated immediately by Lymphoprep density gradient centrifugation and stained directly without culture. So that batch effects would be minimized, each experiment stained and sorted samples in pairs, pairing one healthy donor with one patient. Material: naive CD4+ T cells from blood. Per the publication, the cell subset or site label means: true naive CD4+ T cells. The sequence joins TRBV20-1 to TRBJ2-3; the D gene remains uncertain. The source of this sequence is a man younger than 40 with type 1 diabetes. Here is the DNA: TGCAGTGCTCCGTTAAAAGATACGCAGTATTTT. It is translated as CSAPLKDTQYF.